This T cell receptor beta chain was sequenced for a study of blood T cell repertoires in COVID-19. The V gene's germline CDR1 is LNHDA and CDR2 SQIVND (reference sequence). V was trimmed by 0 bases and J by 9 bases, leaving 6 bases between them. This CDR3 spans 12 amino acids. The repertoire was sequenced with immunoSEQ multiplex PCR; TCRdb's copy has only in-frame clones and lacks some. The table shows approximately 150,000 clones, with roughly 85% occurring only once. The source of this sequence is a human donor with acute or convalescent COVID-19. The donor label of this sample is uncertain. The V gene is TRBV19, the J gene TRBJ1-5; no clear D gene. Sample: peripheral blood. The CDR3 protein is CASSIDLGPQHF. The CDR3 DNA is TGTGCCAGTAGTATAGATCTAGGGCCCCAGCATTTT.